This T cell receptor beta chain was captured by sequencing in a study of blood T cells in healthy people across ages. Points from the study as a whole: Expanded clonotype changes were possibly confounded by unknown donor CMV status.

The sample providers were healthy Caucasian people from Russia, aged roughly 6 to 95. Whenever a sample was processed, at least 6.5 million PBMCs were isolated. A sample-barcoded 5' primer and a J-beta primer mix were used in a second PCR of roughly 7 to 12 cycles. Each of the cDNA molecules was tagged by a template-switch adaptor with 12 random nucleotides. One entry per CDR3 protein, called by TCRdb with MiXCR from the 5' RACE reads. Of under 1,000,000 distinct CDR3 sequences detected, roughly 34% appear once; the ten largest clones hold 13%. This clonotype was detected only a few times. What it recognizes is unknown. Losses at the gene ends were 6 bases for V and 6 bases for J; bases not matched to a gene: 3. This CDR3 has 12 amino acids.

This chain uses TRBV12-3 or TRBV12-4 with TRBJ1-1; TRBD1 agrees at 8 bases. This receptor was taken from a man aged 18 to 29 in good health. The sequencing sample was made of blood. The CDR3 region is CASSPQGAEAFF. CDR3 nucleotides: TGTGCCAGCAGCCCACAGGGGGCTGAAGCTTTCTTT.